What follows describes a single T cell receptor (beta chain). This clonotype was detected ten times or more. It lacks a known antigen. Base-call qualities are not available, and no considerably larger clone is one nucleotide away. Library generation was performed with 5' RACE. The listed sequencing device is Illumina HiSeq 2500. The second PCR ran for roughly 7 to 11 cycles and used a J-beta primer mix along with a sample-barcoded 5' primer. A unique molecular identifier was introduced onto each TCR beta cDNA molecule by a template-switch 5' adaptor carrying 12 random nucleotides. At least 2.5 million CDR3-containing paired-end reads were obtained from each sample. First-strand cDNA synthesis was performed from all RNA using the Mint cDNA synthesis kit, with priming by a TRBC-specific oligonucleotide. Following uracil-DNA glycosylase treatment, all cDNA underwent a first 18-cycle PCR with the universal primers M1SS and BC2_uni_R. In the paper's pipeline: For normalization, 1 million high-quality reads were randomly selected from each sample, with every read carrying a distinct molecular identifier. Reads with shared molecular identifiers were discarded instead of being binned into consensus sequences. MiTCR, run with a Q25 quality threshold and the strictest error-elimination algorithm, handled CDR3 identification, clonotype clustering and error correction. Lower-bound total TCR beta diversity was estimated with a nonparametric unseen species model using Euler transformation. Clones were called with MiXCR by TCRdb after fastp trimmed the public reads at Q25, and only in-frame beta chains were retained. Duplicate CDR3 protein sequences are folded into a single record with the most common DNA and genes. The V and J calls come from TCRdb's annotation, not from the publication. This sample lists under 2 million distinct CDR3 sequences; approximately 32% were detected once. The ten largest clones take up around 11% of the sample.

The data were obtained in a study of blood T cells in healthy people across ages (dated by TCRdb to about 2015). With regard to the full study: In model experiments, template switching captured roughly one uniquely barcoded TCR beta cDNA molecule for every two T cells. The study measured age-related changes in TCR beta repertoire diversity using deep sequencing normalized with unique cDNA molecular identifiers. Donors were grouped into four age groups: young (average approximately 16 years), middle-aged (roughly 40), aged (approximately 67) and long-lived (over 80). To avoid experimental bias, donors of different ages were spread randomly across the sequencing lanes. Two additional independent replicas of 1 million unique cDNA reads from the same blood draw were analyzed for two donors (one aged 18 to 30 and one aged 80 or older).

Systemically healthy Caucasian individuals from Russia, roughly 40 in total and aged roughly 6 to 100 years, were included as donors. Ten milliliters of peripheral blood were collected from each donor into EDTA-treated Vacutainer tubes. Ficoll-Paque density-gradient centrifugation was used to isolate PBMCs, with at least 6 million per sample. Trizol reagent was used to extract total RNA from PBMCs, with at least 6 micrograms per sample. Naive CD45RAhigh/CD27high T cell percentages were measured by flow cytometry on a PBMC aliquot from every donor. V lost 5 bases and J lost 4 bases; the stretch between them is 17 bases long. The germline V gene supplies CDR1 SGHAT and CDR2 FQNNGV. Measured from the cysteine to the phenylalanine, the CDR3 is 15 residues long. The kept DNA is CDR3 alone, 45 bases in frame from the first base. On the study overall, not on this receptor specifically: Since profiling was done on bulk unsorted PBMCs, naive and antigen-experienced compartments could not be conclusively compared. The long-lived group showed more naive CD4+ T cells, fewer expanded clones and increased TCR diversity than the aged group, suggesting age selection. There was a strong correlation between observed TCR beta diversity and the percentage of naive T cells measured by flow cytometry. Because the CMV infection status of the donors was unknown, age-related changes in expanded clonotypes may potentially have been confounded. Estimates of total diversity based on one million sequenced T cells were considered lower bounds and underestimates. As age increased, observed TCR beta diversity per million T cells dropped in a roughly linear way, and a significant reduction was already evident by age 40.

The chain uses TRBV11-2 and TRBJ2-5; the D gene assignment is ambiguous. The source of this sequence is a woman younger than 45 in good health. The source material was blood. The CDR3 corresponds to CASSTQSRSGETQYF. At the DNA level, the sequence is TGTGCCAGCAGCACACAATCTCGGTCGGGAGAGACCCAGTACTTC.